This is a list of T cell receptor beta chains from one sample in a study of beta chain features in type 1 diabetes. Here immunoSEQ multiplex PCR was the method, and the copy in TCRdb shows in-frame clones only, minus some. The table lists about 300,000 clones, 8% of them singletons. The sequenced sample was central memory CD4+ T cells from blood. The receptors were sampled from a woman under 30 in good health. Both conserved end residues are part of each CDR3. The D gene is left open where the match is weak. Expanded clones get a size class; other rows say once, few or many, or leave the size out.

J gene | D gene | V gene | clone size | CDR3 protein | CDR3 DNA
TRBJ2-3 | TRBD2 | TRBV19 | - | CASSISAGTSGNF | TGTGCCAGTAGTATCTCTGCCGGGACTAGCGGGAACTTT
TRBJ2-1 | - | TRBV28 | many | CAAEDFYNEQFF | TGTGCCGCGGAAGACTTTTACAATGAGCAGTTCTTC
TRBJ1-5 | - | TRBV2 | few | CASSESLSSRGGQHF | TGTGCCAGCAGTGAAAGTTTGTCGAGTAGGGGAGGCCAGCATTTT
TRBJ1-1 | - | TRBV6-5 | few | CASRVHAEAFF | TGTGCCAGCAGGGTCCACGCTGAAGCTTTCTTT
TRBJ1-1 | - | TRBV7-9 | - | CASSLFQDTEAFF | TGTGCCAGCAGCTTATTTCAAGACACTGAAGCTTTCTTT
TRBJ1-4 | - | TRBV18 | many | CASSPQPNEKLFF | TGTGCCAGCTCACCGCAGCCCAATGAAAAACTGTTTTTT
TRBJ2-1 | - | TRBV27 | - | CASSFTGFDEQFF | TGTGCCAGCAGTTTCACAGGGTTCGATGAGCAGTTCTTC
TRBJ2-3 | - | TRBV5-1 | many | CASSLAGDTQYF | TGCGCCAGCAGCTTGGCAGGGGATACGCAGTATTTT
TRBJ2-1 | TRBD2 | TRBV29-1 | - | CSVGLAGFKQFF | TGCAGCGTTGGACTAGCGGGATTTAAGCAGTTCTTC
TRBJ2-5 | TRBD1 | TRBV11-3 | - | CASSLVGGQGETQYF | TGTGCCAGCAGCTTAGTCGGGGGACAGGGAGAGACCCAGTACTTC
TRBJ2-3 | - | TRBV4-3 | few | CASSQESARGLSTDTQYF | TGCGCCAGCAGCCAAGAGAGCGCCCGGGGACTGAGCACAGATACGCAGTATTTT
TRBJ1-5 | - | TRBV7-2 | few | CASSGTWGQPQHF | TGTGCCAGCAGCGGTACCTGGGGACAGCCCCAGCATTTT
TRBJ2-2 | - | TRBV7-9 | - | CASATLMELFF | TGTGCCAGCGCAACTCTTATGGAGCTGTTTTTT
TRBJ1-5 | TRBD1 | TRBV7-9 | - | CASSPRTGRGQPQHF | TGTGCCAGCAGCCCGAGGACAGGGCGAGGTCAGCCCCAGCATTTT
TRBJ1-2 | TRBD1 | TRBV28 | - | CASHDRGRNYGYTF | TGTGCCAGCCATGACAGGGGGCGAAACTATGGCTACACCTTC
TRBJ2-5 | TRBD2 | TRBV7-9 | few | CASSQGTSGEETQYF | TGTGCCAGCAGCCAAGGGACTAGCGGGGAAGAGACCCAGTACTTC
TRBJ2-7 | TRBD1 | TRBV7-2 | few | CASSTKTGGEQYF | TGTGCCAGCAGCACAAAGACAGGGGGCGAGCAGTACTTC
TRBJ2-4 | - | TRBV29-1 | many | CSVVVYQAKNIQYF | TGCAGCGTTGTTGTTTATCAAGCCAAAAACATTCAGTACTTC
TRBJ2-3 | - | TRBV4-2 | - | CASSQAGHTDTQYF | TGTGCCAGCAGCCAAGCCGGACACACAGATACGCAGTATTTT
TRBJ1-5 | - | TRBV4-1 | many | CASSQGGSVSQPQHF | TGCGCCAGCAGCCAAGGAGGTTCAGTAAGTCAGCCCCAGCATTTT
TRBJ2-5 | - | TRBV9 | - | CASSVDTGREETQYF | TGTGCCAGCAGCGTAGACACAGGGAGAGAAGAGACCCAGTACTTC
TRBJ2-1 | TRBD1 | TRBV7-9 | few | CASRTGGSRNEQFF | TGTGCCAGCAGGACAGGGGGCTCTCGCAATGAGCAGTTCTTC
TRBJ1-1 | TRBD1 | TRBV6-5 | - | CASSQGELRGTEAFF | TGTGCCAGCAGTCAGGGGGAGCTTCGAGGCACTGAAGCTTTCTTT
TRBJ1-2 | TRBD1 | TRBV19 | few | CASTMGRDRGLPNYGYTF | TGTGCCAGTACCATGGGGAGAGACAGGGGGCTACCTAACTATGGCTACACCTTC
TRBJ1-2 | - | TRBV2 | few | CASSARTASGHGYTF | TGTGCCAGCAGTGCTAGGACAGCGTCAGGCCATGGCTACACCTTC
TRBJ1-5 | TRBD1 | TRBV15 | - | CATRQGGYSNQPQHF | TGTGCCACCCGACAGGGAGGTTATAGCAATCAGCCCCAGCATTTT
TRBJ2-1 | - | TRBV6-4 | - | CASTEAYNEQFF | TGTGCCAGCACAGAGGCCTACAATGAGCAGTTCTTC
TRBJ1-5 | - | TRBV19 | many | CASSADMWNQPQHF | TGTGCCAGTAGTGCCGACATGTGGAATCAGCCCCAGCATTTT
TRBJ1-1 | - | TRBV7-9 | few | CASSFHGNTEAFF | TGTGCCAGCAGCTTTCACGGGAACACTGAAGCTTTCTTT
TRBJ2-3 | TRBD1 | TRBV28 | many | CASSPGQGISTDTQYF | TGTGCCAGCAGTCCAGGACAGGGAATTAGCACAGATACGCAGTATTTT
TRBJ1-3 | - | TRBV15 | - | CATSRGDSGNTIYF | TGTGCCACCAGCAGAGGTGACTCTGGAAACACCATATATTTT
TRBJ1-1 | - | TRBV25-1 | - | CASSLASGWNTEAFF | TGTGCCAGCAGCCTTGCTTCAGGTTGGAACACTGAAGCTTTCTTT
TRBJ2-7 | TRBD1 | TRBV5-6 | - | CASSLVGDRSSYEQYF | TGTGCCAGCAGCTTGGTTGGGGACAGGAGTTCCTACGAGCAGTACTTC
TRBJ2-1 | - | TRBV7-8 | - | CASSLVGKYNEQFF | TGTGCCAGCAGCTTAGTGGGCAAATACAATGAGCAGTTCTTC
TRBJ1-1 | - | TRBV29-1 | - | CSVERARDTEAFF | TGCAGCGTTGAGAGGGCCAGGGACACTGAAGCTTTCTTT
TRBJ1-2 | - | TRBV15 | - | CATSRVGFGYTF | TGTGCCACCAGCAGAGTTGGGTTTGGCTACACCTTC
TRBJ1-2 | - | TRBV18 | few | CASSPTSGEEGYTF | TGTGCCAGCTCACCAACATCTGGGGAGGAAGGCTACACCTTC
TRBJ2-5 | - | TRBV7-9 | few | CASSLGMETQYF | TGTGCCAGCAGCTTAGGAATGGAGACCCAGTACTTC
TRBJ1-2 | TRBD1 | TRBV7-9 | many | CASSITGTGNDGYTF | TGTGCCAGCAGCATAACCGGGACAGGGAACGATGGCTACACCTTC
TRBJ2-2 | TRBD2 | TRBV7-3 | - | CASSLKTSGKNTGELFF | TGTGCCAGCAGCTTAAAGACTAGCGGGAAGAACACCGGGGAGCTGTTTTTT
TRBJ2-5 | TRBD2 | TRBV5-1 | - | CASSLLIAGGQETQYF | TGCGCCAGCAGCTTGCTCATAGCGGGGGGGCAAGAGACCCAGTACTTC
TRBJ2-1 | - | TRBV19 | few | CASSILQGYGEQFF | TGTGCCAGTAGTATCCTACAGGGTTATGGTGAGCAGTTCTTC
TRBJ2-3 | - | TRBV9 | - | CASSRDWKDTQYF | TGTGCCAGCAGCCGCGACTGGAAAGATACGCAGTATTTT
TRBJ2-1 | - | TRBV4-2 | - | CASSQDGQGGNEQFF | TGTGCCAGCAGCCAAGACGGACAGGGAGGGAATGAGCAGTTCTTC
TRBJ2-5 | - | TRBV14 | - | CASSGFLQETQYF | TGTGCCAGCAGCGGGTTTCTACAAGAGACCCAGTACTTC
TRBJ2-5 | - | TRBV9 | - | CASSGRGVWETQYF | TGTGCCAGCAGCGGTAGGGGGGTCTGGGAGACCCAGTACTTC
TRBJ1-4 | - | TRBV2 | few | CARRGTGNEKLFF | TGTGCCAGACGAGGGACTGGTAATGAAAAACTGTTTTTT
TRBJ2-3 | - | TRBV4-1 | - | CASSQAGTRVSDTQYF | TGCGCCAGCAGCCAAGCCGGGACAAGGGTATCAGATACGCAGTATTTT
TRBJ2-3 | TRBD1 | TRBV19 | - | CASNDRGSTDTQYF | TGTGCCAGTAATGACAGGGGTTCCACAGATACGCAGTATTTT
TRBJ2-4 | - | TRBV19 | - | CASSLQGLAKNIQYF | TGTGCCAGTAGTCTACAGGGACTAGCCAAAAACATTCAGTACTTC
TRBJ2-4 | - | TRBV7-2 | few | CASSLQVEDIQYF | TGTGCCAGCAGCTTACAGGTTGAGGACATTCAGTACTTC
TRBJ2-1 | - | TRBV6-5 | - | CATLGGVGEQFF | TGTGCCACCCTTGGAGGGGTCGGTGAGCAGTTCTTC
TRBJ1-6 | - | TRBV28 | few | CASSNMLSSYNSPLHF | TGTGCCAGCAGCAACATGCTTAGCTCCTATAATTCACCCCTCCACTTT
TRBJ1-4 | - | TRBV28 | - | CASTSHEGGVEKLFF | TGTGCCAGCACCTCTCATGAGGGAGGGGTTGAAAAACTGTTTTTT